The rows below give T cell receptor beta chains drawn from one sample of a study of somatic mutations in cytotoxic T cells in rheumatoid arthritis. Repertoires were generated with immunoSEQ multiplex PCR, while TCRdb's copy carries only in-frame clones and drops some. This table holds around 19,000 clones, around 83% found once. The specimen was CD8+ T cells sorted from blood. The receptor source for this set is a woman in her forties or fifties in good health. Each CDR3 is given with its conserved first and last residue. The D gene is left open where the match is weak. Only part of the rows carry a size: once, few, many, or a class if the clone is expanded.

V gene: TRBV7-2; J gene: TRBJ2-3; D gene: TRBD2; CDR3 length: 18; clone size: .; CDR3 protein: CASSLAGLAGGLTDTQYF; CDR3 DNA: TGTGCCAGCAGCTTAGCGGGACTAGCGGGGGGACTCACAGATACGCAGTATTTT
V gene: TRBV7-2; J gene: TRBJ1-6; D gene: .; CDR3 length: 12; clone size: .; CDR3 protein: CASSLSLQTLHF; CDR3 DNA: TGTGCCAGCAGCTTATCTTTACAGACCCTCCACTTT
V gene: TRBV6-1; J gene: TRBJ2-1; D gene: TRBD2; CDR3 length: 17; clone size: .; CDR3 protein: CASSEGLAGGRYNEQFF; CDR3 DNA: TGTGCCAGCAGTGAAGGGTTGGCGGGGGGGCGGTACAATGAGCAGTTCTTC
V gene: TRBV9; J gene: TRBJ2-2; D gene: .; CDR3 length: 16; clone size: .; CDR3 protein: CASSVAGGGKGGELFF; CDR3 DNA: TGTGCCAGCAGCGTAGCTGGTGGGGGAAAGGGCGGGGAGCTGTTTTTT
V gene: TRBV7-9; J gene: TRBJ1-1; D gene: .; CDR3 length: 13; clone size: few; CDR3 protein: CASSLAQGSEAFF; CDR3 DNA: TGTGCCAGCAGCTTAGCACAGGGCTCTGAAGCTTTCTTT
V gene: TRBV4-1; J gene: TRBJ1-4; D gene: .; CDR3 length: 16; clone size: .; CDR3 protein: CASSQDPGGGYEKLFF; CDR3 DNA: TGCGCCAGCAGCCAAGACCCCGGGGGGGGTTATGAAAAACTGTTTTTT
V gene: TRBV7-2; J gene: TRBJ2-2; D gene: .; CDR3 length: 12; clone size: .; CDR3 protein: CASSLLPGELFF; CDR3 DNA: TGTGCCAGCAGCTTACTCCCCGGGGAGCTGTTTTTT
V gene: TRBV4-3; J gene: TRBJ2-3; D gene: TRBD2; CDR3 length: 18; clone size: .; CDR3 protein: CASSQEKIGLAGTDTQYF; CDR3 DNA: TGCGCCAGCAGCCAAGAAAAAATTGGACTAGCCGGCACAGATACGCAGTATTTT
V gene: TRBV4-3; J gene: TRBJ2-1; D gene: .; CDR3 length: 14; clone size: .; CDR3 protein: CASSQGPLGNEQFF; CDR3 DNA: TGCGCCAGCAGCCAAGGCCCTCTAGGCAATGAGCAGTTCTTC
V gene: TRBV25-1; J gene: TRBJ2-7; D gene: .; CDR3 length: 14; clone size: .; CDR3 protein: CASSSQDRTYEQYF; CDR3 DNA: TGTGCCAGCAGTTCTCAAGACAGGACCTACGAGCAGTACTTC
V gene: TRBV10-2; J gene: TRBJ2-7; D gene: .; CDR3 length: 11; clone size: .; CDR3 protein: CASSVSYEQYF; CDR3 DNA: TGCGCCAGCAGTGTCTCCTACGAGCAGTACTTC
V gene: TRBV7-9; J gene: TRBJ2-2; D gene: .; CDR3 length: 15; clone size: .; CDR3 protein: CASVPPTTNTGELFF; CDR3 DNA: TGTGCCAGCGTTCCCCCCACAACGAACACCGGGGAGCTGTTTTTT
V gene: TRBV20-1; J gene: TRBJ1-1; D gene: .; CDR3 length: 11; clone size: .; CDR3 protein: CSARQGTEAFF; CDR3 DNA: TGCAGTGCTAGGCAAGGCACTGAAGCTTTCTTT
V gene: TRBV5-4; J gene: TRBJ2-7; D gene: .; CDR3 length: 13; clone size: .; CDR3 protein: CASSSGTQFEQYF; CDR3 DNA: TGTGCCAGCAGCTCCGGGACTCAATTCGAGCAGTACTTC
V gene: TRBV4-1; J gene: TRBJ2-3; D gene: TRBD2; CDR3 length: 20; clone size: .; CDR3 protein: CASSPTSGGPQLTYTDTQYF; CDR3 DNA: TGCGCCAGCAGCCCGACTAGCGGGGGGCCGCAACTTACATACACAGATACGCAGTATTTT
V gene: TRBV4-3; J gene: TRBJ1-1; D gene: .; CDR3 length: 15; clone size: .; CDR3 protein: CASSPLGEGFGEAFF; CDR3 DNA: TGCGCCAGCAGCCCTCTCGGCGAGGGTTTTGGTGAAGCTTTCTTT
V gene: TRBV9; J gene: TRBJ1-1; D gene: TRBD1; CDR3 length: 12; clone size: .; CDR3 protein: CASRGQGFEAFF; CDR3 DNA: TGTGCCAGCAGGGGACAGGGGTTTGAAGCTTTCTTT
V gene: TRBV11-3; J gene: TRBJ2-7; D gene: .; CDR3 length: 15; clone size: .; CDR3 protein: CASRLDLGQCNEQYF; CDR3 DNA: TGTGCCAGCCGCCTCGATCTAGGACAGTGTAACGAGCAGTACTTC
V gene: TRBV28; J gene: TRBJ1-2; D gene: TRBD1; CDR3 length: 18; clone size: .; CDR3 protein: CASSLRVGDSLPASLGSF; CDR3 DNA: TGTGCCAGCAGCCTCCGCGTGGGGGACAGTCTTCCTGCTTCTCTGGGGTCCTTC
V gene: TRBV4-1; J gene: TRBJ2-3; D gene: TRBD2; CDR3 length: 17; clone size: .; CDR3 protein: CASSQAPGLILTDTQYF; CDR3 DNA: TGCGCCAGCAGCCAAGCCCCGGGACTAATATTAACAGATACGCAGTATTTT
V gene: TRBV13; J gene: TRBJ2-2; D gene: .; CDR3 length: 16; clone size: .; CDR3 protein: CASSLRTGAGTGELFF; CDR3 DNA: TGTGCCAGCAGCTTAAGAACGGGGGCAGGCACCGGGGAGCTGTTTTTT
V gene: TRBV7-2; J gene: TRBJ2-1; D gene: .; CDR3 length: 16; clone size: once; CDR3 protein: CASSLVPQGIYNEQFF; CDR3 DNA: TGTGCCAGCAGCTTAGTCCCACAGGGTATCTACAATGAGCAGTTCTTC
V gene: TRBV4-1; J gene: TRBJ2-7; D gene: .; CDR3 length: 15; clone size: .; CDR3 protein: CASSREDLGSYEQYF; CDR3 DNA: TGCGCCAGCAGCCGGGAAGACCTAGGTTCTTACGAGCAGTACTTC
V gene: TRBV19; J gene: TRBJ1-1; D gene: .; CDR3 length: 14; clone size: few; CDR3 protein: CASSTFGRAGTAFF; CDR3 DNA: TGTGCCAGTAGTACCTTCGGTCGGGCAGGGACAGCTTTCTTT
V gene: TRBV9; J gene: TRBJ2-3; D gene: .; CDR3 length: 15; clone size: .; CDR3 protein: CASSDPGHYTDTQYF; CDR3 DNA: TGTGCCAGCAGCGATCCGGGACACTACACAGATACGCAGTATTTT
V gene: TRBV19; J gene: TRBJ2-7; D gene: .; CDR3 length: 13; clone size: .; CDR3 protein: CASSITWDYEQYF; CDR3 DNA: TGTGCCAGTAGTATTACGTGGGACTACGAGCAGTACTTC
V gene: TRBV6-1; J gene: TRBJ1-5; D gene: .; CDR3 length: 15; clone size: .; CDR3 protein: CASSARGEGNQPQHF; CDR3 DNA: TGTGCCAGCAGTGCCAGGGGTGAGGGCAATCAGCCCCAGCATTTT
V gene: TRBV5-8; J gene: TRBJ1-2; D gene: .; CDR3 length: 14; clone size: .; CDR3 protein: CASSLVRDRHVGTF; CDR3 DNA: TGTGCCAGCAGCTTGGTTAGGGATCGGCATGTGGGCACCTTC
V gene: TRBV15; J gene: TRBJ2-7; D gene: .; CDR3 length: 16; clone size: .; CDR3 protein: CATSRDFLETDDEQYF; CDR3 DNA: TGTGCCACCAGCAGAGATTTTTTGGAGACAGATGACGAGCAGTACTTC
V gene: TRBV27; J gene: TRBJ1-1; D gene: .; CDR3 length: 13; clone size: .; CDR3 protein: CASTIGGGTEAFF; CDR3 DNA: TGTGCCAGCACCATCGGGGGGGGCACTGAAGCTTTCTTT
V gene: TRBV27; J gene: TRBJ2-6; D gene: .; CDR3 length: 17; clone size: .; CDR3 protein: CASSSAPQVNGANVLTF; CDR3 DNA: TGTGCCAGCAGTTCCGCCCCCCAGGTAAATGGGGCCAACGTCCTGACTTTC
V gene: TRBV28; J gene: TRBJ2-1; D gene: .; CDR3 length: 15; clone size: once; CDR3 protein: CASSYLAELHNEQFF; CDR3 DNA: TGTGCCAGCAGTTACCTAGCTGAACTCCACAATGAGCAGTTCTTC
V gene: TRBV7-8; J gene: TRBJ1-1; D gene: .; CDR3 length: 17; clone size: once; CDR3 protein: CASSLEAEAPRNTEAFF; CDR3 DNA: TGTGCCAGCAGCTTAGAGGCGGAGGCGCCTCGGAACACTGAAGCTTTCTTT
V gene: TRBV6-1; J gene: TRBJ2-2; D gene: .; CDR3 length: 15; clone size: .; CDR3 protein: CASSEEATNTGELFF; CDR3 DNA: TGTGCCAGCAGTGAGGAGGCTACGAACACCGGGGAGCTGTTTTTT
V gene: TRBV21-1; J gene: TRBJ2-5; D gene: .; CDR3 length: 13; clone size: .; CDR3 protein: CARVGGSQETQYF; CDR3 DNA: TGTGCCAGGGTGGGGGGCAGCCAAGAGACCCAGTACTTC
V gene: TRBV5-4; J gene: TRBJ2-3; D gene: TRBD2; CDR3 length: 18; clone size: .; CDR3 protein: CASSLGGGTTSSTDTQYF; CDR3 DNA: TGTGCCAGCAGCTTGGGGGGCGGGACTACCTCTAGCACAGATACGCAGTATTTT
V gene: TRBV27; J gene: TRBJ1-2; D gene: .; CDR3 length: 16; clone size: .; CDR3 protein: CASRTLQSTWDYGYTF; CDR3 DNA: TGTGCCAGCAGGACTTTACAATCAACTTGGGACTATGGCTACACCTTC